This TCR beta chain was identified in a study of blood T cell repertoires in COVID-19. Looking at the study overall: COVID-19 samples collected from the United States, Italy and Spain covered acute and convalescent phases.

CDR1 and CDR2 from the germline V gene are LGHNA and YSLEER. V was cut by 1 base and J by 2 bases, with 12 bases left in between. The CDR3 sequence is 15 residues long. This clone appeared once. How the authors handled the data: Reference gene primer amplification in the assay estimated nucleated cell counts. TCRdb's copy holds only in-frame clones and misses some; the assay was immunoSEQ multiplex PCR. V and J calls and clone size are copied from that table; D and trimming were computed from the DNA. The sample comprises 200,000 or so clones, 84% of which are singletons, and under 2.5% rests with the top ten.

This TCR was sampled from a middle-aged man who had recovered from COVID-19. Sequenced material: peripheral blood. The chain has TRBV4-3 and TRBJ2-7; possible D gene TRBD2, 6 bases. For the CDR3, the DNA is TGCGCCAGCAGCCAAGCGGCGGGGAGAACCTACGAGCAGTACTTC. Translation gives CASSQAAGRTYEQYF.